Listed below are T cell receptor beta chains from one sample, sequenced in a study of T cell responses to AZD1222 COVID-19 vaccine. Sequencing was performed with immunoSEQ multiplex PCR; in TCRdb, only in-frame clones are kept and a portion is missing. The repertoire consists of around 99,000 clones, with around 87% occurring once and the leading ten covering around 4.5%. The source material was peripheral blood, sampled on day 0 of AZD1222 vaccination. The receptors were gathered from an adult in good health. Both conserved end residues are part of each CDR3. The order of the fields is CDR3 length, D gene, J gene, V gene, clone size, CDR3 DNA, CDR3 protein. A D gene is named only where the DNA matches it firmly. Clone size, where shown, is once, few, many, or a class for clones that have expanded.

13 - TRBJ1-2 TRBV2 once TGTGCCAGCAGGGAGGACGGAAACTATGGCTACACCTTC CASREDGNYGYTF
14 TRBD1 TRBJ1-4 TRBV28 - TGTGCCAGCAGCCTTCCAGGGGGGGCCGAAAAACTGTTTTTT CASSLPGGAEKLFF
19 TRBD1 TRBJ2-7 TRBV3-1/TRBV3-2 - TGTGCCAGCAGCCATCCGGGACAGGGCCCGTACCGCTTACGTTACGAGCAGTACTTC CASSHPGQGPYRLRYEQYF
14 - TRBJ2-7 TRBV2 once TGTGCCAGTAATAAGTTGGACTTCTCACACGAGCAGTACTTC CASNKLDFSHEQYF
16 TRBD1 TRBJ1-1 TRBV19 - TGTGCCAGTAGTATAAACAGGGGGCGGGCGGACACTGAAGCTTTCTTT CASSINRGRADTEAFF
16 - TRBJ2-6 TRBV7-3 - TGTGCCAGCAGCCCAATTTCAGGGACGGGGGCCAACGTCCTGACTTTC CASSPISGTGANVLTF
12 - TRBJ2-4 TRBV14 - TGTGCCAGCAGCCCCGGCGGGAACATTCAGTACTTC CASSPGGNIQYF
12 - TRBJ1-1 TRBV2 once TGTGCCAGCAGTGAACAGGCCGATGAAGCTTTCTTT CASSEQADEAFF
14 - TRBJ1-3 TRBV4-3 - TGCGCCAGCAGCCAAGGACAGACAGACAACACCATATATTTT CASSQGQTDNTIYF
14 - TRBJ1-1 TRBV7-9 - TGTGCCAGCAGCGACGCCGCGGCCCCTACTGAAGCTTTCTTT CASSDAAAPTEAFF
13 TRBD1 TRBJ1-1 TRBV5-1 - TGCGCCAGCAGTAGGGACAGTTACACTGAAGCTTTCTTT CASSRDSYTEAFF
13 - TRBJ1-4 TRBV7-3 - TGTGCCAGCAGCTTTGGACCTGGGGAAAAACTGTTTTTT CASSFGPGEKLFF
14 - TRBJ1-4 TRBV9 - TGTGCCAGCAGCGTAGGAGGGAGTAATGAAAAACTGTTTTTT CASSVGGSNEKLFF
15 - TRBJ2-1 TRBV14 - TGTGCCAGCAGCCGTACTGGACAGTTATACAATGAGCAGTTCTTC CASSRTGQLYNEQFF
15 TRBD1 TRBJ2-3 TRBV19 few TGTGCCAGCCGGGACAGGCCCTTCAGCACAGATACGCAGTATTTT CASRDRPFSTDTQYF
12 - TRBJ2-5 TRBV25-1 - TGTGCCAGCAGTGAAAAGATGGAGACCCAGTACTTC CASSEKMETQYF
13 - TRBJ1-2 TRBV28 - TGTGCCAGCAGCGCGCATCCGACCTATGGCTACACCTTC CASSAHPTYGYTF
14 - TRBJ1-1 TRBV9 - TGTGCCAGCAGCCCCGGACCGGCGGCCACTGAAGCTTTCTTT CASSPGPAATEAFF
16 TRBD2 TRBJ2-2 TRBV19 - TGTGCCAGTAGTATAATAAAGGGTAGCGGGACCGGGGAGCTGTTTTTT CASSIIKGSGTGELFF
14 TRBD2 TRBJ2-7 TRBV7-9 - TGTGCCAGCAGCCCGCTAGCGGGGGACTACGAGCAGTACTTC CASSPLAGDYEQYF
17 TRBD1 TRBJ2-2 TRBV6-2/TRBV6-3 - TGTGCCAGCAGGCCTGGACAGGGGACGGTTAGCACCGGGGAGCTGTTTTTT CASRPGQGTVSTGELFF
13 - TRBJ2-5 TRBV27 - TGTGCCAGCAAAAAGGTGGACCAAGAGACCCAGTACTTC CASKKVDQETQYF
13 TRBD1 TRBJ1-5 TRBV10-3 - TGTGCCATCAGTGCAGGGGGCGAACAGCCCCAGCATTTT CAISAGGEQPQHF
17 TRBD1 TRBJ1-5 TRBV28 few TGTGCCAGCAGCCGGGACAGGGGAAGTTATAGCAATCAGCCCCAGCATTTT CASSRDRGSYSNQPQHF
15 - TRBJ1-4 TRBV7-9 - TGTGCCAGCAGCAAAATACTCGGGGAGAGCGAAAAACTGTTTTTT CASSKILGESEKLFF
13 - TRBJ1-2 TRBV12-3/TRBV12-4 - TGTGCCAGCAGTCTAGACAGTTTCTATGGCTACACCTTC CASSLDSFYGYTF
12 TRBD2 TRBJ2-7 TRBV29-1 - TGCAGCGGGAAGACTAGCAACTACGAGCAGTACTTC CSGKTSNYEQYF
14 TRBD2 TRBJ2-3 TRBV10-3 - TGTGCCATCAGGGGAGGGGATGGCACAGATACGCAGTATTTT CAIRGGDGTDTQYF
15 TRBD1 TRBJ2-3 TRBV24-1 - TGTGCCACCAGTGATGCACGGGACAGCCCAGATACGCAGTATTTT CATSDARDSPDTQYF
15 TRBD2 TRBJ2-7 TRBV25-1 once TGTGCCAGCAGTACCCTCGGCGGGGGTACGTACGAGCAGTACTTC CASSTLGGGTYEQYF
15 TRBD1 TRBJ2-7 TRBV15 - TGTGCCACCAGCAGAGATCTCCCAGGGGGTGGGGAGCAGTACTTC CATSRDLPGGGEQYF
14 - TRBJ2-7 TRBV4-3 - TGCGCCAGCAGCCAAGATCGACTAGCCTACGAGCAGTACTTC CASSQDRLAYEQYF
12 - TRBJ1-3 TRBV5-6 - TGTGCCAGCAGCTTGGGCGAATACACCATATATTTT CASSLGEYTIYF
13 - TRBJ1-2 TRBV14 - TGTGCCAGCAGCCAAGATCGGTCGTATGGCTACACCTTC CASSQDRSYGYTF
13 - TRBJ2-5 TRBV5-6 - TGTGCCAGCAGCTTGGGTAACCAAGAGACCCAGTACTTC CASSLGNQETQYF
18 - TRBJ2-3 TRBV5-1 - TGCGCCAGCAGCTTGGAGTCGGCCTCGGCGGGCCACACAGATACGCAGTATTTT CASSLESASAGHTDTQYF
17 - TRBJ1-2 TRBV5-4 - TGTGCCAGCAGCCCCCAACGGGGCACATCAGGGCGCGGAAGCTACACCTTC CASSPQRGTSGRGSYTF
14 TRBD2 TRBJ2-7 TRBV14 - TGTGCCAGCAGCCCGACCACTAGCGGTTCCGAGCAGTACTTC CASSPTTSGSEQYF
16 - TRBJ2-1 TRBV7-2 few TGTGCCAGCAGCTTATCAGGGACTTGGGGATACAATGAGCAGTTCTTC CASSLSGTWGYNEQFF
15 - TRBJ2-7 TRBV5-5 - TGTGCCAGCAGCTTGGGTCCGTTGGGTGTAGAAAAACAGTACTTC CASSLGPLGVEKQYF
15 - TRBJ2-7 TRBV7-2 - TGTGCCAGCAGCTTACTAGTATTGGGATCCTACGAGCAGTACTTC CASSLLVLGSYEQYF
12 - TRBJ1-2 TRBV3-1/TRBV3-2 - TGTGCCAGCAGCCAAGATTCGGGGGGCTACACCTTC CASSQDSGGYTF
13 - TRBJ1-4 TRBV30 - TGTGCCTGGGAGGGACTTGGGAATGAAAAACTGTTTTTT CAWEGLGNEKLFF
15 TRBD2 TRBJ2-3 TRBV9 - TGTGCCAGCAGCGTAGGACTAGCGGGCGCAGATACGCAGTATTTT CASSVGLAGADTQYF
15 TRBD2 TRBJ2-1 TRBV4-1 - TGCGCCAGCAGCCTATATGCGGGAGGGTACAATGAGCAGTTCTTC CASSLYAGGYNEQFF
11 - TRBJ2-5 TRBV11-2 - TGCGCCAGCAGCTTCCAAGAGACCCAGTACTTC CASSFQETQYF
15 TRBD1 TRBJ2-3 TRBV27 - TGTGCCAGCAGTTCGGTACAGGGGGGCACAGATACGCAGTATTTT CASSSVQGGTDTQYF
16 - TRBJ2-1 TRBV19 - TGTGCCAGTAGACGGACAGAGAAAAAATCCTACAATGAGCAGTTCTTC CASRRTEKKSYNEQFF
14 TRBD1 TRBJ1-3 TRBV5-4 - TGTGCCAGCAGCTCGACAGGGTCTGGAAACACCATATATTTT CASSSTGSGNTIYF
13 TRBD1 TRBJ1-1 TRBV12-3/TRBV12-4 few TGTGCCAGCAGGGGACAGTTGAACACTGAAGCTTTCTTT CASRGQLNTEAFF
15 TRBD1 TRBJ2-1 TRBV4-3 once TGCGCCAGCAGCCAAGAGGGGGACAGGGGCTATGAGCAGTTCTTC CASSQEGDRGYEQFF
15 TRBD2 TRBJ2-2 TRBV9 - TGTGCCAGCAGCGGCCGGACTAGAGACACCGGGGAGCTGTTTTTT CASSGRTRDTGELFF
17 - TRBJ2-3 TRBV4-3 many TGCGCCAGCAGCCAAGCTTTGGGGGGTGGTGCGACAGATACGCAGTATTTT CASSQALGGGATDTQYF
12 - TRBJ1-5 TRBV28 - TGTGCCAGCAGTTTGATCAATCAGCCCCAGCATTTT CASSLINQPQHF